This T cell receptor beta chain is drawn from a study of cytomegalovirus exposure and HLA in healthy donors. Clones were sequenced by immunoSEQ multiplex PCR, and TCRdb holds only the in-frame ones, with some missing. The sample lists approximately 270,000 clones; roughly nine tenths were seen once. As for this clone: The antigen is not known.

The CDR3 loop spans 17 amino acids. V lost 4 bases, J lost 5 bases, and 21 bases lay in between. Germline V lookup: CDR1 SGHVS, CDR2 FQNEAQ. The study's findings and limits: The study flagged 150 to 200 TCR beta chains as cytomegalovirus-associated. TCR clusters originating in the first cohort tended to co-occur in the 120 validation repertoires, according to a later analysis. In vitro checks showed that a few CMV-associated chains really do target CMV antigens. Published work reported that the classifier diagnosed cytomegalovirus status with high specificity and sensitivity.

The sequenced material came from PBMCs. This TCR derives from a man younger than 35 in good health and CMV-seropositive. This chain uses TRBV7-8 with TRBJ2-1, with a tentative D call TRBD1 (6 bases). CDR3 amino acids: CASSSRSGDTLHNEQFF. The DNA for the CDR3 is TGTGCCAGCAGCTCGAGGTCCGGGGACACCCTACACAATGAGCAGTTCTTC.